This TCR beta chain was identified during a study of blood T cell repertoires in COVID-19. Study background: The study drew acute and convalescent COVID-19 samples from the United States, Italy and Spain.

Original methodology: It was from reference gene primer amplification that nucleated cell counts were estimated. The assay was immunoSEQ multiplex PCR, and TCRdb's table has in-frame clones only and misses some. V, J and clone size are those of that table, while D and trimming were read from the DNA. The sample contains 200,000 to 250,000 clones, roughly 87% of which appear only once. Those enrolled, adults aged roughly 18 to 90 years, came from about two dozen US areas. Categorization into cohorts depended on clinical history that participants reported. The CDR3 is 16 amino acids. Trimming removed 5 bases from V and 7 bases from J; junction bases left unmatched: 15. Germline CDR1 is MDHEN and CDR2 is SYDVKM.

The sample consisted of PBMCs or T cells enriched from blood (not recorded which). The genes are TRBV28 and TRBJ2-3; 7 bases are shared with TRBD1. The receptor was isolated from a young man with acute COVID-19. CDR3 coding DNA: TGTGCCAGCAGTCGAGAAGGGGGCGCGAGAGCCTATACGCAGTATTTT. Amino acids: CASSREGGARAYTQYF. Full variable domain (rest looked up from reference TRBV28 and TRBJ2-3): DVKVTQSSRYLVKRTGEKVFLECVQDMDHENMFWYRQDPGLGLRLIYFSYDVKMKEKGDIPEGYSVSREKKERFSLILESASTNQTSMYLCASSREGGARAYTQYFGPGTRLTVL.